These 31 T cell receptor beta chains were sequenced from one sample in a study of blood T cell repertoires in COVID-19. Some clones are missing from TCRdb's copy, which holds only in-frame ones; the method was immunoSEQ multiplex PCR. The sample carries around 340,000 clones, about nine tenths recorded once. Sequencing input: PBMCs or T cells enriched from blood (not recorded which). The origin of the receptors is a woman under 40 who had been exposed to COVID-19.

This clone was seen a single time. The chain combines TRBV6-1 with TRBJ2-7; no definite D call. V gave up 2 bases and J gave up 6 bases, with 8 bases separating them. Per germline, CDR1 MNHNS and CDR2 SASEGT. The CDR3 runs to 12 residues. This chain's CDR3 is CASSEPGREQYF. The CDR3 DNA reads TGTGCCAGCAGTGAACCGGGTCGCGAGCAGTACTTC.

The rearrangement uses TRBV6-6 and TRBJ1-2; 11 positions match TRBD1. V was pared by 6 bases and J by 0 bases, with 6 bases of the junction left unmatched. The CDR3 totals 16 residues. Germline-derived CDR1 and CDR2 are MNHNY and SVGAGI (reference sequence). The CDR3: CASSHRTGGTNYGYTF. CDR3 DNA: TGTGCCAGCAGCCATCGGACAGGGGGCACTAACTATGGCTACACCTTC.

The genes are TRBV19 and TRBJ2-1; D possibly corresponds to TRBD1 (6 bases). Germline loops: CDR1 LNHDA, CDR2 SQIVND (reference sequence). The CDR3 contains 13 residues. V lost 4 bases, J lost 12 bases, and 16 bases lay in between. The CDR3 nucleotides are TGTGCCAGTAGTAATTTGGGGGCAGGAGGGCAGTTCTTC. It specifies CASSNLGAGGQFF.

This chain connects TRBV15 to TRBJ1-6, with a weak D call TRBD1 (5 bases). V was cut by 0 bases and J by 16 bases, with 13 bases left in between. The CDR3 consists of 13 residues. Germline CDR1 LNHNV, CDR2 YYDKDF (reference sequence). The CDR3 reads CATSRDGAGALHF. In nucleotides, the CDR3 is TGTGCCACCAGCAGAGATGGGGCAGGAGCGCTCCACTTT.

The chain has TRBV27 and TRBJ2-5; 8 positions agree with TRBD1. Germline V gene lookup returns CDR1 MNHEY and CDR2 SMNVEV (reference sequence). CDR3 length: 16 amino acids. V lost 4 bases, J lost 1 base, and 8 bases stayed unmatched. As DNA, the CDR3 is TGTGCCAGCAGTTCACAGCAGGGGACAGGCCAAGAGACCCAGTACTTC. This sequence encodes CASSSQQGTGQETQYF.

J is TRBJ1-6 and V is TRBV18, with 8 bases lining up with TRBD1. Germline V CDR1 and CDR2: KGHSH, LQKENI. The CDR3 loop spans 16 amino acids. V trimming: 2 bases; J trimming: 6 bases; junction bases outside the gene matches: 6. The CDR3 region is CASSPVQGAINSPLHF. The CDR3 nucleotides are TGTGCCAGCTCACCAGTGCAGGGGGCAATTAATTCACCCCTCCACTTT.

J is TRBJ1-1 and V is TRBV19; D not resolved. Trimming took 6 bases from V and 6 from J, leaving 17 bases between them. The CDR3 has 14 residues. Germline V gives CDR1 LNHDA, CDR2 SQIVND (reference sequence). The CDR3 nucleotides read TGTGCCAGTAGCATGGGCCGTAAGCTCTCTGAAGCTTTCTTT. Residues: CASSMGRKLSEAFF.

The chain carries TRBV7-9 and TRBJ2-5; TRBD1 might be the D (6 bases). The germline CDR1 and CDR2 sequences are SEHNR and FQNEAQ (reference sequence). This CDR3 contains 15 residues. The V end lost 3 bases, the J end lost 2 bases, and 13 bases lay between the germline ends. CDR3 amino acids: CASSLGRGGQETQYF. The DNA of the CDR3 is TGTGCCAGCAGCTTGGGCAGGGGCGGTCAAGAGACCCAGTACTTC.

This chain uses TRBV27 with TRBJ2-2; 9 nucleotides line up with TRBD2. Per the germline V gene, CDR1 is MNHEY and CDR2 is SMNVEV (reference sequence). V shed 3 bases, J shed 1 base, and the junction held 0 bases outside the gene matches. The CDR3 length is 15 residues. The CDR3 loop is CASSFSGRNTGELFF. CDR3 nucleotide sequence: TGTGCCAGCAGTTTTAGCGGGAGGAACACCGGGGAGCTGTTTTTT.

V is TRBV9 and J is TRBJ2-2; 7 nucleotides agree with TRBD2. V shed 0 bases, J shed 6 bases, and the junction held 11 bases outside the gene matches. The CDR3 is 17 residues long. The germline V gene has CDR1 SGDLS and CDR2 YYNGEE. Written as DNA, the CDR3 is TGTGCCAGCAGCGTAGATAGGGGAGGGCATCTTTCCGGGGAGCTGTTTTTT. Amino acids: CASSVDRGGHLSGELFF.

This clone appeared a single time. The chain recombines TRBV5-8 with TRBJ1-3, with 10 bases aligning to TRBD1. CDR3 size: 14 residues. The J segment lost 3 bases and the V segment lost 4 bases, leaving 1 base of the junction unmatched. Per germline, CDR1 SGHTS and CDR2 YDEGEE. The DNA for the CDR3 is TGTGCCAGCAGCGGGACAGGGGATGGAAACACCATATATTTT. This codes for CASSGTGDGNTIYF.

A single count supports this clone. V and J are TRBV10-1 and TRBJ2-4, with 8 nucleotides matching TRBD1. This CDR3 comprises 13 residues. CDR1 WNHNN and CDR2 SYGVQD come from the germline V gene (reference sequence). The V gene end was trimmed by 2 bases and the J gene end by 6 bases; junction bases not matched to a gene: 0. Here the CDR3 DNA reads TGCGCCAGCAGTGAGGGGACAGGAAACATTCAGTACTTC. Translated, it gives CASSEGTGNIQYF.

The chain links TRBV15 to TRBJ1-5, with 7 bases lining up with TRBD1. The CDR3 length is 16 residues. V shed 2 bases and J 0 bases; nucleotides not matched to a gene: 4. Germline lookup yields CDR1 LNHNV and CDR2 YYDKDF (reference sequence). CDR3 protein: CATSRWGQTSNQPQHF. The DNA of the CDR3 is TGTGCCACCAGCAGATGGGGACAGACTAGCAATCAGCCCCAGCATTTT.

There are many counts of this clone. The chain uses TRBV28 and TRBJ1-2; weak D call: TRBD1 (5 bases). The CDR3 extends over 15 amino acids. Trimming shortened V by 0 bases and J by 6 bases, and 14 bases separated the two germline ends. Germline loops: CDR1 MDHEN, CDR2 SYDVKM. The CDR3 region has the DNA TGTGCCAGCAGTTTATGGGCCAGGGAAAAAGATGGCTACACCTTC. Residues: CASSLWAREKDGYTF.

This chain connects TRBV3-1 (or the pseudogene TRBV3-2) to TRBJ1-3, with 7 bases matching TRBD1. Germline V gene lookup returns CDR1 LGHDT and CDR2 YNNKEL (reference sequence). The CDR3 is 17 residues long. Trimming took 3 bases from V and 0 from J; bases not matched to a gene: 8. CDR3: CASSHLSGGSSGNTIYF. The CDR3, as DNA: TGTGCCAGCAGCCATTTATCAGGGGGATCCTCTGGAAACACCATATATTTT.

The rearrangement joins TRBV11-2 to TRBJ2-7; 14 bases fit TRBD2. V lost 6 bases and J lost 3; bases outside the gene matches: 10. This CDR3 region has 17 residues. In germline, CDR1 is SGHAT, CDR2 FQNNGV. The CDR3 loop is CASRKGLAGAARYEQYF. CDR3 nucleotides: TGTGCCAGCAGGAAGGGACTAGCGGGAGCGGCTCGCTACGAGCAGTACTTC.

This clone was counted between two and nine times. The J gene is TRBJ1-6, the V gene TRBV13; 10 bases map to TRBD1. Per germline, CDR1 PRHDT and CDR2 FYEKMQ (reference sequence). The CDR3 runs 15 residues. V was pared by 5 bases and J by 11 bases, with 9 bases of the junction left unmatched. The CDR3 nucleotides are TGTGCCAGCAGCGTCCGACAGGGGGCTCGGGCACCCCTCCACTTT. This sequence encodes CASSVRQGARAPLHF.

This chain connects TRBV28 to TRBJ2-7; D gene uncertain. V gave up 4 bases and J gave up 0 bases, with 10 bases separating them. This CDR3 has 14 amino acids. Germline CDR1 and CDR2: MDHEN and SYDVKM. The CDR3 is CASSYISVSYEQYF. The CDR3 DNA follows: TGTGCCAGCAGTTATATTAGTGTCTCCTACGAGCAGTACTTC.

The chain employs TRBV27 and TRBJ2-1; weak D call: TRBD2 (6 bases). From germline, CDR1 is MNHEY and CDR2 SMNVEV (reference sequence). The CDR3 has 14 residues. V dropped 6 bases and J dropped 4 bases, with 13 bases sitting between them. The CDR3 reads CASSPYAGYNEQFF. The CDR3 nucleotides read TGTGCCAGCAGCCCCTACGCGGGATACAATGAGCAGTTCTTC.

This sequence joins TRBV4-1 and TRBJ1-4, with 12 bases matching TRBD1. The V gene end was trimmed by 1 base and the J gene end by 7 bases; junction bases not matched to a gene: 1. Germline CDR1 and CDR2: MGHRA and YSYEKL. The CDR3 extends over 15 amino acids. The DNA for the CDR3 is TGCGCCAGCAGCCAAGGGGACAGGGGGCGTGAAAAACTGTTTTTT. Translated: CASSQGDRGREKLFF.

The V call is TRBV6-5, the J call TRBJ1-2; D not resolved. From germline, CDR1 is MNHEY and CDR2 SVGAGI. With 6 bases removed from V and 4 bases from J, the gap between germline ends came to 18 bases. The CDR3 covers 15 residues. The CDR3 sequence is CASSLWATNSYGYTF. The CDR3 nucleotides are TGTGCCAGCAGCCTTTGGGCCACCAACTCCTATGGCTACACCTTC.

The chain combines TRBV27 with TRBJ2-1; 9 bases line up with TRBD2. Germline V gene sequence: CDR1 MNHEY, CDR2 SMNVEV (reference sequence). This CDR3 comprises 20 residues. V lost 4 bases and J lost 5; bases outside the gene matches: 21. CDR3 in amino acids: CASSSHEQLAGGQNDNEQFF. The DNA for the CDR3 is TGTGCCAGCAGTTCCCATGAACAACTAGCGGGTGGGCAAAATGACAATGAGCAGTTCTTC.

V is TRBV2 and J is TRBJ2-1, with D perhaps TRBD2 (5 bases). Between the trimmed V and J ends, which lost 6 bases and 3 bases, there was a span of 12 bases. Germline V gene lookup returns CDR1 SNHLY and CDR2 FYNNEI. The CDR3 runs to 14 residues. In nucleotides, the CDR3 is TGTGCCAGCAGAGGGATCGGACTCTACAATGAGCAGTTCTTC. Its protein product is CASRGIGLYNEQFF.

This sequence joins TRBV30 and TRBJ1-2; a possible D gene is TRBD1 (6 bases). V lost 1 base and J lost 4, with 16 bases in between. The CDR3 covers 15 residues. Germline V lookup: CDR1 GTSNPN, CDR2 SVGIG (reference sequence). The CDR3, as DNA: TGTGCCTGGAGTGCCTCTCACGGGACATTCTATGGCTACACCTTC. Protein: CAWSASHGTFYGYTF.

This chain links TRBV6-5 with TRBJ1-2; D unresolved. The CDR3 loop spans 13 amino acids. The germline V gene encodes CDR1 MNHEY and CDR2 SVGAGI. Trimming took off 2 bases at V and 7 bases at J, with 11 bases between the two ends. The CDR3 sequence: CASSYRQDGGYTF. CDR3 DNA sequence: TGTGCCAGCAGTTACAGGCAGGATGGTGGCTACACCTTC.

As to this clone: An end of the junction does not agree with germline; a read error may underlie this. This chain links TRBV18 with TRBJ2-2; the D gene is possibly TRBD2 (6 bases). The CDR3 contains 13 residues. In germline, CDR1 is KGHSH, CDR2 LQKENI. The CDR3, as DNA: TGTGCCAGCTCACCCCTAGCGACACCCCTTCACCTCTTT. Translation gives CASSPLATPLHLF.

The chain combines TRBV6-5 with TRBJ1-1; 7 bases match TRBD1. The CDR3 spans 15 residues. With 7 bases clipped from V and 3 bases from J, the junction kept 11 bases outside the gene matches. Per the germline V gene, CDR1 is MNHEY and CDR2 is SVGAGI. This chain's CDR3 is CASTDIGGADTEAFF. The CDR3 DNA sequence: TGTGCCAGCACCGATATAGGGGGCGCGGACACTGAAGCTTTCTTT.

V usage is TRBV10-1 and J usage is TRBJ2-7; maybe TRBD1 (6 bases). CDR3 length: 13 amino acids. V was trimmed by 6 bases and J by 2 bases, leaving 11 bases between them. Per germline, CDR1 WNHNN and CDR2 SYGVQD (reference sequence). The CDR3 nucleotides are TGCGCCAGCAGCGCAGACAGGCCCTACGAGCAGTACTTC. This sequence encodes CASSADRPYEQYF.

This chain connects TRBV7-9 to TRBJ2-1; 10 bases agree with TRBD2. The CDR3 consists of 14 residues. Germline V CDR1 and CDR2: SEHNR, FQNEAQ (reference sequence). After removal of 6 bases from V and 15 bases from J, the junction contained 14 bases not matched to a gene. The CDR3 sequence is CASREASGSTQRFF. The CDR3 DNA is TGTGCCAGCAGGGAGGCTAGCGGGAGTACCCAGCGGTTCTTC. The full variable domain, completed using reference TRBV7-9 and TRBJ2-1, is DTGVSQNPRHKITKRGQNVTFRCDPISEHNRLYWYRQTLGQGPEFLTYFQNEAQLEKSRLLSDRFSAERPKGSFSTLEIQRTEQGDSAMYLCASREASGSTQRFFGPGTRLTVL.

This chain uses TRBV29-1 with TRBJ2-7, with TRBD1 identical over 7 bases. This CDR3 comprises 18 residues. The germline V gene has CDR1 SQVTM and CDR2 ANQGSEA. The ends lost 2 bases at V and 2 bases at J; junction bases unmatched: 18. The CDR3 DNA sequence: TGCAGCGTTGAATCAACGAACCCCCGGGACAGAAAGACCTACGAGCAGTACTTC. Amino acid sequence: CSVESTNPRDRKTYEQYF.

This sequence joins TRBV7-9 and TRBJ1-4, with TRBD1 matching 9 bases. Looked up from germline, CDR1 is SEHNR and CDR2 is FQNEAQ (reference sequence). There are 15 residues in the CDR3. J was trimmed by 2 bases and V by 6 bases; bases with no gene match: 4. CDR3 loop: CASRPGTGTNEKLFF. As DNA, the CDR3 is TGTGCCAGCAGGCCCGGGACAGGGACTAATGAAAAACTGTTTTTT.